Listed here are 28 T cell receptor beta chains from one sample, sequenced in a study of beta chain features in type 1 diabetes. General study findings and limits: Patients with Type 1 diabetes showed moderately but significantly shorter TCRB CDR3s in all four CD4+ subsets.

These TCRs' antigens remain unknown. The sequenced template was cDNA made from the entire isolated RNA. Clones were read by immunoSEQ multiplex PCR, and TCRdb kept only the in-frame ones, dropping some. The sample contains under 300,000 clones, approximately 11% of which appear only once. Input material: naive CD4+ T cells from blood. All receptors derive from a man aged 25-45 years with type 1 diabetes.

This clone was recorded a few times. The chain joins TRBV6-6 to TRBJ2-7; D is unclear. The CDR3 totals 15 residues. V dropped 5 bases and J dropped 0 bases, with 14 bases sitting between them. The germline V gene encodes CDR1 MNHNY and CDR2 SVGAGI (reference sequence). The CDR3 DNA is TGTGCCAGCAGTACGGAGATTCGCTCCTCCTACGAGCAGTACTTC. Protein: CASSTEIRSSYEQYF.

The gene calls are TRBV7-9 and TRBJ2-7, with 8 positions matching TRBD2. Germline trimming cut 0 bases from V and 0 bases from J; bases unmatched to any gene: 1. The germline gives CDR1 SEHNR, CDR2 FQNEAQ (reference sequence). The CDR3 is 15 residues long. As DNA, the CDR3 is TGTGCCAGCAGCTTAGCGGCGGGGGGCTCCTACGAGCAGTACTTC. Translated: CASSLAAGGSYEQYF.

This clone occurred a few times. The chain has TRBV5-6 and TRBJ1-2; 7 bases align to TRBD1. V lost 1 base, J lost 6 bases, and 3 bases stayed unmatched. This CDR3 is built from 13 residues. Per germline, CDR1 SGHDT and CDR2 YYEEEE. In DNA, the CDR3 is TGTGCCAGCAGCTTGACAGGGGTAAATGGCTACACCTTC. Encoded protein: CASSLTGVNGYTF.

Details on this clone: The same CDR3 also results from other DNA sequences found in this sample. The chain links TRBV2 to TRBJ2-7, with no clear D. V lost 6 bases and J 1 base, leaving 4 bases between the germline ends. The length of the CDR3 is 11 residues. CDR1 SNHLY and CDR2 FYNNEI come from the germline V gene. In DNA, the CDR3 is TGTGCCAGCAGAACATCCTACGAGCAGTACTTC. Translated: CASRTSYEQYF. The entire variable domain, with the rest obtained from reference TRBV2 and TRBJ2-7, is as follows: EPEVTQTPSHQVTQMGQEVILRCVPISNHLYFYWYRQILGQKVEFLVSFYNNEISEKSEIFDDQFSVERPDGSNFTLKIRSTKLEDSAMYFCASRTSYEQYFGPGTRLTVT.

This clone was counted only a few times. The CDR3 DNA reads as TGTGCTAGTGGTGCGACCGGGACAGGGCGACAAGAGCAGTTCTTC. Encoded protein: CASGATGTGRQEQFF. The chain employs TRBV12-5 and TRBJ2-1, with 9 positions matching TRBD1. This CDR3 is 15 amino acids long. Germline values: CDR1 LGHNT, CDR2 FRNRAP. Trimming cost V 5 bases and J 10 bases; bases outside gene matches: 12.

The genes are TRBV4-2 and TRBJ2-5, with 13 bases aligning to TRBD2. There are 15 residues in the CDR3. Germline V lookup: CDR1 LGHNA, CDR2 YNFKEQ. The V segment lost 2 bases and the J segment 4 bases; nucleotides outside the gene matches: 1. This CDR3 reads CASSQTSGGAETQYF. CDR3 nucleotides: TGTGCCAGCAGCCAAACTAGCGGGGGGGCAGAGACCCAGTACTTC.

This clone was seen a handful of times. CDR3 sequence (DNA): TGTGCCAGCAGTGGGACAGCAGAGACCCAGTACTTC. Translated, it gives CASSGTAETQYF. The rearrangement links TRBV2 to TRBJ2-5; D may be TRBD1 (6 bases). Deletions cut 4 bases from V and 4 bases from J, with 7 bases between. Germline V CDR1 and CDR2: SNHLY, FYNNEI. This CDR3 is built from 12 residues.

This clone was observed a few times. The V and J genes are TRBV2 and TRBJ2-1; 8 positions match TRBD2. This CDR3 has 14 amino acids. The J segment lost 2 bases and the V segment lost 7 bases, leaving 4 bases of the junction unmatched. Germline assignment: CDR1 SNHLY and CDR2 FYNNEI. CDR3 amino acids: CASITSGTYNEQFF. In DNA form, the CDR3 reads TGTGCCAGCATTACTAGCGGTACCTACAATGAGCAGTTCTTC.

This clone was counted between two and nine times. In DNA, the CDR3 is TGCGCCAGCAGTCCCCGGGACATATTCCCTGAAGCTTTCTTT. Protein: CASSPRDIFPEAFF. This chain links TRBV23-1 with TRBJ1-1; D is possibly TRBD1 (6 bases). TRBV23-1 is an open reading frame, and its role is uncertain. The CDR3 has 14 residues. Trimming stripped 4 bases from V and 6 bases from J, with 15 bases between.

The chain is built from TRBV7-6 and TRBJ2-5; D gene unclear. There are 15 residues in the CDR3. V dropped 5 bases and J dropped 5 bases, with 18 bases sitting between them. Per the germline V gene, CDR1 is SGHVS and CDR2 is FNYEAQ. The CDR3 coding sequence is TGTGCCAGCAGCGGATGGAGACGCGTTAGCGAGACCCAGTACTTC. This translates into CASSGWRRVSETQYF.

The chain carries TRBV11-2 and TRBJ1-6, with a possible D match to TRBD1 (6 bases). The CDR3 length is 14 residues. V dropped 7 bases and J dropped 6 bases, with 13 bases sitting between them. Germline CDR1 SGHAT, CDR2 FQNNGV. CDR3 loop: CASTQGGVNSPLHF. The CDR3 nucleotides read TGTGCCAGCACCCAAGGGGGGGTTAATTCACCCCTCCACTTT.

This clone was picked up a small number of times. The chain joins TRBV7-2 to TRBJ1-2; D gene ambiguous. This CDR3 comprises 15 residues. Trimming took 4 bases from V and 4 from J, leaving 16 bases between them. The germline gives CDR1 SGHTA, CDR2 FQGNSA. As DNA, the CDR3 is TGTGCCAGCAGCTCCGGACTCGCCTGGGCCTATGGCTACACCTTC. It is translated as CASSSGLAWAYGYTF. Filled out from reference TRBV7-2 and TRBJ1-2, the complete variable domain reads GAGVSQSPSNKVTEKGKDVELRCDPISGHTALYWYRQSLGQGLEFLIYFQGNSAPDKSGLPSDRFSAERTGGSVSTLTIQRTQQEDSAVYLCASSSGLAWAYGYTFGSGTRLTVV.

This clone was seen more than once but under ten times. This chain uses TRBV2 with TRBJ2-1; the match to TRBD2 covers 13 bases. Germline CDR1 and CDR2: SNHLY and FYNNEI. The CDR3 has 15 residues. J lost 5 bases, V lost 5 bases, and 3 bases had no gene match. The CDR3: CASSRTSGGNNEQFF. The CDR3 DNA reads as TGTGCCAGCAGTAGGACTAGCGGGGGCAACAATGAGCAGTTCTTC.

The rearrangement joins TRBV9 to TRBJ2-5, with TRBD1 matching over 7 bases. The junction had 7 bases not matched to a gene; V was cut back by 1 base and J by 1 base. From germline, CDR1 is SGDLS and CDR2 YYNGEE. The CDR3 is 16 amino acids. CDR3 sequence: CASSVTPAGGQETQYF. CDR3 nucleotide sequence: TGTGCCAGCAGCGTAACCCCCGCAGGGGGCCAAGAGACCCAGTACTTC.

This clone was observed a handful of times. The genes are TRBV7-9 and TRBJ1-5, with D uncertain. Germline V gene lookup returns CDR1 SEHNR and CDR2 FQNEAQ (reference sequence). The ends were cut back, 0 bases at V and 6 bases at J, with 12 bases in the middle. The CDR3 length is 15 residues. CDR3 nucleotides: TGTGCCAGCAGCTTAGCCGGCGGCATCGGTCAGCCCCAGCATTTT. Translating gives CASSLAGGIGQPQHF.

This chain uses TRBV5-4 with TRBJ1-2; D gene ambiguous. The germline V gene encodes CDR1 SGHNT and CDR2 YYREEE (reference sequence). The CDR3 extends over 13 amino acids. The germline V and J ends were trimmed by 5 bases and 7 bases, with 15 bases remaining between them. CDR3 sequence (DNA): TGTGCCAGCAGAGTGGACTTCTCCTCTGGCTACACCTTC. It yields the protein CASRVDFSSGYTF.

In this sample, this clone turned up a few times. The chain combines TRBV15 with TRBJ2-5; a possible D gene is TRBD1 (6 bases). Germline V gene data show CDR1 as LNHNV and CDR2 as YYDKDF (reference sequence). This CDR3 has 14 residues. The ends were cut back, 5 bases at V and 4 bases at J, with 14 bases in the middle. The CDR3 loop reads CATSGGYGLETQYF. CDR3 DNA: TGTGCCACCAGCGGGGGCTATGGGCTAGAGACCCAGTACTTC. Combining the CDR3 with reference TRBV15 and TRBJ2-5 gives the whole variable domain DAMVIQNPRYQVTQFGKPVTLSCSQTLNHNVMYWYQQKSSQAPKLLFHYYDKDFNNEADTPDNFQSRRPNTSFCFLDIRSPGLGDTAMYLCATSGGYGLETQYFGPGTRLLVL.

The chain couples TRBV4-3 to TRBJ2-3; 8 bases fit TRBD1. Germline CDR1 and CDR2: LGHNA and YSLEER. This CDR3 comprises 16 residues. Unmatched junction bases numbered 7, after V lost 3 bases and J lost 2 bases. The CDR3 reads CASSQTGVEDTDTQYF. The CDR3, as DNA: TGCGCCAGCAGCCAGACAGGGGTTGAGGACACAGATACGCAGTATTTT.

This clone was observed a few times. The chain combines TRBV10-3 with TRBJ2-3, with TRBD1 matching 8 bases. Trimming took 5 bases from V and 5 from J; bases not matched to a gene: 9. The CDR3 length is 15 residues. Per the germline V gene, CDR1 is ENHRY and CDR2 is SYGVKD. This CDR3 is CAISPGQGGGDTQYF. CDR3 DNA sequence: TGTGCCATCAGTCCCGGACAGGGCGGTGGAGATACGCAGTATTTT.

The chain has TRBV11-2 and TRBJ1-2; TRBD1 might be the D (5 bases). CDR3 length: 14 amino acids. V lost 5 bases, J lost 6 bases, and 16 bases lay in between. Germline V gives CDR1 SGHAT, CDR2 FQNNGV. Here the CDR3 reads CASSTQGGTDGYTF. The DNA for the CDR3 is TGTGCCAGCAGCACCCAGGGAGGGACGGATGGCTACACCTTC.

This clone was seen more than once but under ten times. The chain is built from TRBV9 and TRBJ2-6, with a tentative D call TRBD1 (6 bases). Germline CDR1 SGDLS, CDR2 YYNGEE. This CDR3 spans 11 amino acids. V lost 5 bases and J 13 bases, leaving 10 bases between the germline ends. The CDR3 nucleotides read TGTGCCAGCAGTCGAGACAGGGTCCTGACTTTC. Its translation is CASSRDRVLTF.

This clone turned up a few times. The chain combines TRBV19 with TRBJ1-2, with D perhaps TRBD1 (5 bases). Deletions cut 5 bases from V and 4 bases from J, with 11 bases between. Germline-derived CDR1 and CDR2 are LNHDA and SQIVND (reference sequence). The CDR3 is made up of 13 amino acids. The CDR3 DNA reads as TGTGCCAGTAGTGGCGACAGTAGCTATGGCTACACCTTC. Translating gives CASSGDSSYGYTF. Supplemented by reference TRBV19 and TRBJ1-2, the full variable domain reads DGGITQSPKYLFRKEGQNVTLSCEQNLNHDAMYWYRQDPGQGLRLIYYSQIVNDFQKGDIAEGYSVSREKKESFPLTVTSAQKNPTAFYLCASSGDSSYGYTFGSGTRLTVV.

This clone appeared a few times. The genes are TRBV29-1 and TRBJ1-1; D might be TRBD1 (5 bases). Germline-derived CDR1 and CDR2 are SQVTM and ANQGSEA. The CDR3 covers 13 residues. V was cut by 7 bases and J by 1 base, with 13 bases left in between. CDR3 protein: CSATRTSNTEAFF. CDR3 bases: TGCAGCGCCACCCGGACATCGAACACTGAAGCTTTCTTT.

This clone was detected only a few times. The chain is built from TRBV30 and TRBJ1-1; D gene ambiguous. Germline lookup yields CDR1 GTSNPN and CDR2 SVGIG (reference sequence). Trimming pared 2 bases from V and 1 base from J, leaving 8 bases between. The length of the CDR3 is 13 residues. The CDR3 sequence: CAWSKHTNTEAFF. The DNA of the CDR3 is TGTGCCTGGAGTAAACACACGAACACTGAAGCTTTCTTT.

Only a few counts were recorded for this clone. The chain recombines TRBV5-1 with TRBJ2-7; weak D call: TRBD1 (5 bases). V lost 5 bases, J lost 1 base, and 13 bases lay in between. The CDR3 consists of 14 residues. Germline V gives CDR1 SGHRS, CDR2 YFSETQ. The CDR3 DNA reads as TGCGCCAGCAGTTTTAGGGGCCTATCCTACGAGCAGTACTTC. Translation gives CASSFRGLSYEQYF.

This clone occurred a few times. This rearrangement joins TRBV7-3 to TRBJ2-5, with 10 bases aligning to TRBD2. V was pared by 3 bases and J by 4 bases, with 5 bases of the junction left unmatched. Germline V gives CDR1 SGHTA, CDR2 FQGTGA. The length of the CDR3 is 15 residues. CDR3 DNA sequence: TGTGCCAGCAGCTTCACTAGCGGGGCCCGAGAGACCCAGTACTTC. It yields the protein CASSFTSGARETQYF.

This clone turned up a few times. This chain uses TRBV10-3 with TRBJ2-7; D is ambiguous. The CDR3 extends over 12 amino acids. CDR1 ENHRY and CDR2 SYGVKD come from the germline V gene. V was cut by 3 bases and J by 1 base, with 4 bases left in between. For the CDR3, the DNA is TGTGCCATCAGTGATATATCCTACGAGCAGTACTTC. It codes for CAISDISYEQYF.

The chain couples TRBV6-6 to TRBJ2-5; 11 nucleotides line up with TRBD2. The CDR3 has 16 residues. With 5 bases clipped from V and 4 bases from J, the junction kept 9 bases outside the gene matches. Germline loops: CDR1 MNHNY, CDR2 SVGAGI (reference sequence). CDR3 coding DNA: TGTGCCAGCAGTCGGCGTAGCGGGGGGGGGCGAGAGACCCAGTACTTC. Amino acids: CASSRRSGGGRETQYF.